The T cell receptor beta chain described here comes from a study of blood T cell repertoires in COVID-19. Libraries were prepared by immunoSEQ multiplex PCR; TCRdb keeps only in-frame clonotypes and omits some of them. The repertoire holds about 280,000 clones, with around nine tenths as singletons. Trimming took off 6 bases at V and 2 bases at J, with 17 bases between the two ends. The CDR3 is 17 amino acids. Per the germline V gene, CDR1 is MDHEN and CDR2 is SYDVKM. Specimen: PBMCs or T cells enriched from blood (not recorded which). The V and J genes are TRBV28 and TRBJ1-6; weak D call: TRBD1 (5 bases). The sequence was obtained from a woman aged 40 to 55 who had recovered from COVID-19. In DNA, the CDR3 is TGTGCCAGCAGACCGGGACCCGGGAGGCCCTATAATTCACCCCTCCACTTT. Its protein is CASRPGPGRPYNSPLHF. The complete variable domain, with remaining parts taken from reference TRBV28 and TRBJ1-6, reads DVKVTQSSRYLVKRTGEKVFLECVQDMDHENMFWYRQDPGLGLRLIYFSYDVKMKEKGDIPEGYSVSREKKERFSLILESASTNQTSMYLCASRPGPGRPYNSPLHFGNGTRLTVT.